This T cell receptor beta chain emerged from a study of Graves' ophthalmopathy and Graves' hyperthyroidism (dated by TCRdb to 2017 to 2018). Broadly, across the study: Peripheral blood was collected at initial diagnosis, before any treatment. To tell Graves' ophthalmopathy apart from Graves' hyperthyroidism, and to predict which patients would progress to ophthalmopathy, the study relied on TCR beta repertoire signatures. In total, 135 blood samples were TCR-sequenced: around 42 ophthalmopathy, approximately 80 hyperthyroidism and roughly 17 hyperthyroidism-to-ophthalmopathy patients. A discovery set of about 99 patients (roughly 43 ophthalmopathy, about 58 stable hyperthyroidism) was enrolled to explore V-J signatures distinguishing ophthalmopathy from hyperthyroidism. For independent validation, a separate cohort was made up of approximately 18 hyperthyroidism patients plus 17 patients who later progressed from hyperthyroidism to ophthalmopathy. In a handful of hyperthyroidism patients, the T-cell repertoires found in thyroid tissue were compared with those found in blood. After sampling, hyperthyroidism patients received methimazole starting at 30 mg daily, and ophthalmopathy patients received high-dose intravenous methylprednisolone. The 90 to 100 discovery patients were randomly divided into training and test sets at a 7:3 ratio. Paper-wide results and their limitations: In validation, the model predicted ophthalmopathy progression with nearly 71% sensitivity and roughly 72% specificity; about a dozen predicted patients were CT-confirmed with GO in a median of roughly 6.8 months. Most expanded thyroid clonotypes with a frequency above 0.001 also appeared in blood, which suggests that blood repertoires may reflect the immune response in the thyroid. Sample size was not statistically predetermined, and group allocation was not concealed from the investigators. In cross-validation, the 13-signature model distinguished ophthalmopathy from stable hyperthyroidism with around 90% sensitivity and about 81% specificity, while in the test set the corresponding values were approximately 79% and 70%.

Ophthalmopathy patients were characterized by moderately to severely active disease, a Clinical Activity Score of at least 3, a NOSPECS grade of at least 4, and a disease duration under 3 months. Anyone with other autoimmune diseases, uncontrolled infections, pregnancy or lactation was excluded from the study. Diagnosis was based on clinical symptoms, serum thyroxine, TRAb, thyroid ultrasound and orbital computed tomography. PBMCs were isolated from approximately 10 ml of fresh peripheral blood by Ficoll-Paque density gradient centrifugation. Total RNA was extracted with Trizol reagent and quality-checked on an Agilent 2100 Bioanalyzer. V is pruned by 3 bases and J by 5 bases, leaving 6 bases of the junction without a gene match. CDR1 and CDR2 were assigned from the germline V gene as SGDLS and YYNGEE. The CDR3 covers 15 residues, taking in both the cysteine and the phenylalanine. Only CDR3 DNA is held: 45 bases, read in frame from base 1.

A single count supports this clonotype. This receptor's antigen is unknown. Qualities for individual bases were not recorded, and no much larger clone is one base off. A lone read is weak support. For repertoire sequencing, the TCR beta CDR3 regions were amplified from RNA transcripts. The first round was an RT-PCR using HTBI primers with the Qiagen OneStep RT-PCR kit, and this first round was followed by a second-round multiplex PCR, then size selection and purification. The libraries underwent paired-end sequencing with 100 bp reads on an Illumina HiSeq2000. Under the source paper's analysis protocol: SOAPnuke was used for read processing, and reads with adapters, uncalled bases, a mean Phred below 15, or no exact constant-primer or identifier match were discarded. COPE v1.2.5 was used to merge high-quality paired reads. Clonotypes were defined as unique nucleotide sequences and were aligned to IMGT TRB V, D and J references using MiTCR v1.1. Only V-J combinations with frequency above 0.0001 were analysed, covering approximately 99% of repertoires. For each V-J combination, a TCR clonal expansion and chaos score was defined as F50 clonal expansion divided by the chaos observed in the TCRdist matrix. Welch's t-statistics and random forest were used to narrow the features down to 13 V-J combinations, which were then fed into a naive Bayes classifier. Thyroid-blood repertoire similarity was quantified with the Morisita-Horn index. TCRdb reworked the public reads: Q25 trimming with fastp, MiXCR clone assembly, productive beta chains retained. Rows with a matching CDR3 protein are joined into one entry that keeps the most common DNA and genes. For this entry, the V and J calls and clone size follow TCRdb and not the study's own pipeline. The sample records about 220,000 distinct CDR3 sequences, about a fifth of which are singletons. Roughly 40% of the sample comes from the top ten.

This sequence originates from a woman aged 45-60 years with Graves' ophthalmopathy. Donor details come from another sample of the same person, matched by shared clones. This chain joins TRBV9 to TRBJ1-2; 11 bases in between match TRBD1. Material: peripheral blood. The sequenced DNA: TGTGCCAGCAGCGCCGGACAGGGGGCACGGTATGGCTACACCTTC. Protein translation: CASSAGQGARYGYTF.